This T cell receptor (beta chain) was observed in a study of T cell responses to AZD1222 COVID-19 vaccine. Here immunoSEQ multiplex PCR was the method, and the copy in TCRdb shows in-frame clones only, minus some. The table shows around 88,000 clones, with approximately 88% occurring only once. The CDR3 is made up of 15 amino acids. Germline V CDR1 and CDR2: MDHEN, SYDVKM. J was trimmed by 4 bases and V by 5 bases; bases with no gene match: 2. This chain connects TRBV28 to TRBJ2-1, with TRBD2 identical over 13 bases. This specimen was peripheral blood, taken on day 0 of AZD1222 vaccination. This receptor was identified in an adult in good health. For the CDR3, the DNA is TGTGCCAGCAGTGTGACTAGCGGGAGGTACAATGAGCAGTTCTTC. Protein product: CASSVTSGRYNEQFF.